The present TCR beta chain was sequenced within a study of blood T cell repertoires in COVID-19. Study-wide context: There were acute and convalescent COVID-19 samples, and they came from the United States, Italy and Spain.

Produced via immunoSEQ multiplex PCR; TCRdb's table is partial and in-frame only. This table holds about 50,000 clones, about 90% found once. Germline V gene lookup returns CDR1 SGHTA and CDR2 FQGNSA. The V segment lost 1 base and the J segment 5 bases; nucleotides outside the gene matches: 7. The CDR3 is made up of 17 amino acids. The J gene is TRBJ2-5, the V gene TRBV7-2; TRBD2 agrees at 13 bases. Sequencing was performed on peripheral blood. This TCR came from a man in his forties or fifties with active COVID-19. The CDR3 sequence: CASSLGLAGGRGETQYF. In nucleotides, the CDR3 is TGTGCCAGCAGCTTAGGACTAGCGGGGGGACGTGGTGAGACCCAGTACTTC.